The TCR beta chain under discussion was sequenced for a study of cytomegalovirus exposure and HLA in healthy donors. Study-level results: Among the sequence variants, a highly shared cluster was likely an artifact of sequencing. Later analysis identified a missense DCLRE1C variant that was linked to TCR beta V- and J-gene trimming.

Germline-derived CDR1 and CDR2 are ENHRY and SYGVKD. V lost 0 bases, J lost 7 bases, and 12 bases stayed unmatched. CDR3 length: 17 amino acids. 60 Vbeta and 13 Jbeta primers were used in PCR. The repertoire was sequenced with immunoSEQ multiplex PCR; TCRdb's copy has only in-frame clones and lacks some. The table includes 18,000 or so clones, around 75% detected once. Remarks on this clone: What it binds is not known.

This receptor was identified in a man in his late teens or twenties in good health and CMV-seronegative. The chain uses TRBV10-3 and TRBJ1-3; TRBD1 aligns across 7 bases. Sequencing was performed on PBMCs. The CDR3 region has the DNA TGTGCCATCAGTGAGTCGATCATTGACAGGGAGATTAACACCATATATTTT. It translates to CAISESIIDREINTIYF.